This is a list of T cell receptor beta chains from one sample in a study of T cells after yellow fever vaccination. TCRdb passed the 5' RACE reads through MiXCR, listing each CDR3 protein once. The sample lists fewer than 500,000 distinct CDR3 sequences, under 20% seen once, with roughly a sixth in the top ten. The starting material was PBMCs, obtained before the yellow fever booster vaccination. These receptors all come from a man aged 18-30 years who received the YFV17D yellow fever vaccine. CDR3s include the opening cysteine and the closing phenylalanine or tryptophan. A D gene is named only where the DNA matches it firmly. Size is stated for part of the rows, as once, few or many counts, or as a class when the clone is expanded.

few	TRBV7-3	.	TRBJ1-1	15	CASSLFPAVNAEAFF	TGTGCCAGCAGCTTATTTCCGGCTGTGAACGCTGAAGCTTTCTTT
few	TRBV27	.	TRBJ1-4	15	CASSSKAATNEKLFF	TGTGCCAGCAGTTCCAAGGCAGCAACTAATGAAAAACTGTTTTTT
.	TRBV4-1	TRBD2	TRBJ2-3	15	CDSSQERGGLHTQYF	TGCGACAGCAGCCAAGAGCGGGGGGGCCTACATACGCAGTATTTT
many	TRBV5-8	.	TRBJ1-1	13	CASSLIPGTEAFF	TGTGCCAGCAGCTTGATCCCGGGCACTGAAGCTTTCTTT
many	TRBV7-2	TRBD2	TRBJ2-3	14	CASSLSGGGDTQYF	TGTGCCAGCAGTTTATCGGGGGGTGGAGATACGCAGTATTTT
few	TRBV21-1	.	TRBJ1-4	14	CASSKGQGEEKLFF	TGTGCCAGCAGCAAAGGGCAGGGGGAGGAAAAACTGTTTTTT
few	TRBV7-2	TRBD1	TRBJ2-2	14	CASRQGASTGELFF	TGTGCCAGCAGACAGGGGGCTAGCACCGGGGAGCTGTTTTTT
.	TRBV11-2	.	TRBJ2-2	15	CASSQRHPNTGELFF	TGTGCCAGCAGCCAAAGGCATCCGAACACCGGGGAGCTGTTTTTT
.	TRBV28	.	TRBJ2-7	11	CASSLRTEQYF	TGTGCCAGCAGTCTGAGGACCGAGCAGTACTTC
many	TRBV4-3	.	TRBJ2-2	17	CASSQESVGFTTGELFF	TGCGCCAGCAGCCAAGAATCAGTGGGGTTTACGACCGGGGAGCTGTTTTTT
.	TRBV4-3	.	TRBJ1-5	13	CASSQARWEPQHF	TGCGCCAGCAGCCAAGCGCGGTGGGAGCCCCAGCATTTT
few	TRBV7-3	TRBD1	TRBJ1-1	14	CASSAGTGDTEAFF	TGTGCCAGCAGCGCGGGGACAGGGGACACTGAAGCTTTCTTT
few	TRBV29-1	.	TRBJ1-1	12	CSVGGPFAEAFF	TGCAGCGTTGGGGGGCCCTTTGCTGAAGCTTTCTTT
few	TRBV20-1	TRBD2	TRBJ2-3	15	CSATAGGPSTDTQYF	TGCAGTGCCACGGCGGGGGGGCCGAGCACAGATACGCAGTATTTT
.	TRBV20-1	.	TRBJ2-3	14	CSETQGTGTDTQYF	TGCAGTGAGACCCAGGGGACGGGCACAGATACGCAGTATTTT
.	TRBV7-2	.	TRBJ1-2	15	CASSLGGTAMRGYTF	TGTGCCAGCAGCTTGGGAGGGACTGCCATGCGTGGCTACACCTTC
.	TRBV3-1	.	TRBJ1-2	16	CASSREGLPGNYGYTF	TGTGCCAGCAGCCGCGAAGGACTCCCGGGGAACTATGGCTACACCTTC
few	TRBV5-1	TRBD2	TRBJ2-1	14	CASTPGTSDDEQFF	TGCGCCAGCACCCCCGGGACTAGCGATGATGAGCAGTTCTTC
few	TRBV5-1	TRBD1	TRBJ2-5	15	CASSPRQGGGETQYF	TGCGCCAGCAGCCCTCGACAGGGGGGAGGAGAGACCCAGTACTTC
many	TRBV12-3/TRBV12-4	TRBD1	TRBJ1-1	13	CASRGQMNTEAFF	TGTGCCAGCAGGGGACAGATGAACACTGAAGCTTTCTTT
few	TRBV21-1	.	TRBJ2-2	17	CASSKLAGQGNTGELFF	TGTGCCAGCAGCAAATTAGCGGGACAGGGGAACACCGGGGAGCTGTTTTTT
few	TRBV9	.	TRBJ1-1	13	CASSAYQNTEAFF	TGTGCCAGCAGCGCGTATCAGAACACTGAAGCTTTCTTT
.	TRBV12-3/TRBV12-4	TRBD1	TRBJ1-3	17	CASRPGGQFSSGNTIYF	TGTGCCAGCAGGCCTGGGGGACAGTTTAGCTCTGGAAACACCATATATTTT
.	TRBV6-4	.	TRBJ2-3	17	CASSDSPWRGRTDTQYF	TGTGCCAGCAGTGACTCCCCATGGCGGGGCCGCACAGATACGCAGTATTTT
.	TRBV5-1	TRBD2	TRBJ2-5	15	CASSKTSGDQETQYF	TGCGCCAGCAGCAAGACTAGCGGGGATCAAGAGACCCAGTACTTC
.	TRBV27	.	TRBJ1-2	14	CASSLGPGDYGYTF	TGTGCCAGCAGTTTAGGTCCCGGGGACTATGGCTACACCTTC
.	TRBV11-2	TRBD1	TRBJ1-5	14	CASSSDRGHQPQHF	TGTGCCAGCAGCTCAGACAGGGGGCATCAGCCCCAGCATTTT
many	TRBV5-1	.	TRBJ1-1	14	CASSFGGSETEAFF	TGCGCCAGCAGCTTTGGAGGGTCGGAGACTGAAGCTTTCTTT
many	TRBV4-2	TRBD1	TRBJ1-2	16	CASSRQNRGRTYGYTF	TGTGCCAGCAGCCGCCAGAACAGGGGGCGGACCTATGGCTACACCTTC
.	TRBV7-6	.	TRBJ1-3	16	CASSPRALGTGNTIYF	TGTGCCAGCAGCCCTCGGGCGTTGGGTACTGGAAACACCATATATTTT
.	TRBV7-2	.	TRBJ2-5	14	CASHLGNPKETQYF	TGTGCCAGTCACCTAGGCAACCCAAAAGAGACCCAGTACTTC
few	TRBV2	TRBD2	TRBJ2-2	14	CASRSSGGARELFF	TGTGCCAGCAGGAGCAGCGGGGGGGCCAGGGAGCTGTTTTTT
.	TRBV28	.	TRBJ2-3	16	CASSLYRGASTDTQYF	TGTGCCAGCAGTTTATACCGGGGCGCTAGCACAGATACGCAGTATTTT
.	TRBV11-1	TRBD1	TRBJ1-1	14	CASTWDRLDTEAFF	TGTGCCAGCACCTGGGACAGGTTGGACACTGAAGCTTTCTTT
few	TRBV7-2	.	TRBJ1-1	15	CASSFDGRVNTEAFF	TGTGCCAGCAGCTTCGACGGGAGGGTGAACACTGAAGCTTTCTTT
few	TRBV6-2/TRBV6-3	.	TRBJ2-2	15	CASSYTEVGAGELFF	TGTGCCAGCAGTTACACCGAGGTCGGGGCCGGGGAGCTGTTTTTT